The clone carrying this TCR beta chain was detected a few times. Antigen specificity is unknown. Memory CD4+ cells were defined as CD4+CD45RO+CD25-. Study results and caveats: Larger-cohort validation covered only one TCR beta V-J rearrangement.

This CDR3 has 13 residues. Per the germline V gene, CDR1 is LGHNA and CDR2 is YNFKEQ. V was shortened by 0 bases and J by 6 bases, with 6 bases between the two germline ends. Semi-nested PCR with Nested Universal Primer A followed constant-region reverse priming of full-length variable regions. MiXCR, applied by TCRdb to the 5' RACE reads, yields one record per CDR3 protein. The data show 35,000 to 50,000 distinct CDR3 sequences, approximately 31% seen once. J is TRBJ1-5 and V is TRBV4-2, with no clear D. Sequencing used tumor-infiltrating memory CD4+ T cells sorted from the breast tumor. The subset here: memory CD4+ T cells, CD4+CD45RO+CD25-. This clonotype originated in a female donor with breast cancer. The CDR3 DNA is TGTGCCAGCAGCCAAGACCGCGGTCAGCCCCAGCATTTT. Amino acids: CASSQDRGQPQHF.